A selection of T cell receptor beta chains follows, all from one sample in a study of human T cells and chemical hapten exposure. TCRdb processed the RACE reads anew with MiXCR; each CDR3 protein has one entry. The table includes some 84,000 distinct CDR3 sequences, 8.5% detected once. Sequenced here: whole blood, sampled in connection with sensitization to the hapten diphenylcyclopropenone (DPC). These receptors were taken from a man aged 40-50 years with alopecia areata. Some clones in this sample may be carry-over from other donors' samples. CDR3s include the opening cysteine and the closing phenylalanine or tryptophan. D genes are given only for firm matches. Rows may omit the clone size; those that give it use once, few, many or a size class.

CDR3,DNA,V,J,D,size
CASTVDSPYGYTF,TGTGCCAGCACAGTGGACAGCCCCTACGGCTACACCTTC,TRBV7-2,TRBJ1-2,-,many
CASSGQRGDNEQFF,TGTGCCAGCTCGGGACAGAGAGGGGACAATGAGCAGTTCTTC,TRBV18,TRBJ2-1,TRBD1,many
CASSPPGQREKLFF,TGTGCCAGCAGCCCGCCGGGACAGAGGGAAAAACTGTTTTTT,TRBV5-6,TRBJ1-4,TRBD1,many
CSALRLTDTQYF,TGCAGTGCTCTACGCTTAACAGATACGCAGTATTTT,TRBV20-1,TRBJ2-3,-,-
CASSLAGVTDTQYF,TGCGCCAGCAGCTTGGCCGGAGTCACAGATACGCAGTATTTT,TRBV5-1,TRBJ2-3,-,-
CSVIGGVTSGARTDTQYF,TGCAGCGTCATTGGGGGGGTTACTAGCGGGGCCCGCACAGATACGCAGTATTTT,TRBV29-1,TRBJ2-3,TRBD2,-
CSVGSLGLAGSNEQFF,TGCAGCGTTGGGTCTCTAGGACTAGCGGGATCCAATGAGCAGTTCTTC,TRBV29-1,TRBJ2-1,TRBD2,few
CSVPRGTGTGELFF,TGCAGCGTCCCCCGCGGGACGGGTACCGGGGAGCTGTTTTTT,TRBV29-1,TRBJ2-2,-,-
CASSLRGAEQFF,TGTGCCAGCAGCTTAAGGGGTGCTGAGCAGTTCTTC,TRBV7-3,TRBJ2-1,-,-
CASSLETGPSYEQYF,TGTGCCAGCAGCTTAGAGACAGGGCCCTCCTACGAGCAGTACTTC,TRBV7-9,TRBJ2-7,TRBD1,few
CSARTGINEKLFF,TGCAGCGCAAGGACAGGGATCAATGAAAAACTGTTTTTT,TRBV29-1,TRBJ1-4,TRBD1,many
CASSSPGQGHYGYTF,TGCGCCAGCAGCTCACCGGGACAGGGGCACTATGGCTACACCTTC,TRBV5-1,TRBJ1-2,TRBD1,many
CSASAVRGSGETQYF,TGCAGTGCTAGTGCCGTGCGTGGCTCTGGAGAGACCCAGTACTTC,TRBV20-1,TRBJ2-5,-,-
CASSLGVGSNQPQHF,TGTGCCAGCAGCTTGGGGGTGGGGAGCAATCAGCCCCAGCATTTT,TRBV13,TRBJ1-5,-,many
CSARARTGKHEAFF,TGCAGTGCTAGAGCCCGGACAGGAAAGCATGAAGCTTTCTTT,TRBV20-1,TRBJ1-1,TRBD1,many
CASRRSPGEAQYF,TGTGCCAGCAGGCGTAGCCCCGGGGAGGCGCAGTATTTT,TRBV6-5,TRBJ2-3,-,many
CAWNPVAGGVYNEQFF,TGTGCCTGGAACCCTGTAGCGGGAGGGGTCTACAATGAGCAGTTCTTC,TRBV30,TRBJ2-1,TRBD2,few
CASSLVTGGLTEAFF,TGCGCCAGCAGCTTGGTCACAGGGGGTCTCACGGAAGCTTTCTTT,TRBV5-1,TRBJ1-1,TRBD1,few
CSANRGNEKLFF,TGCAGTGCTAACAGGGGGAATGAAAAACTGTTTTTT,TRBV20-1,TRBJ1-4,TRBD1,many
CASSGETQYF,TGTGCCAGCAGCGGAGAGACCCAGTACTTC,TRBV7-9,TRBJ2-5,-,many
CASSQRGQGYNSPLHF,TGCGCCAGCAGCCAGAGGGGACAGGGGTATAATTCACCCCTCCACTTT,TRBV4-3,TRBJ1-6,TRBD1,few
CASSYADRVDSPLHF,TGTGCCAGCAGTTACGCCGACAGGGTAGACTCACCCCTCCACTTT,TRBV6-6,TRBJ1-6,TRBD1,few
CASSESGMPGNTIYF,TGTGCCAGCAGTGAAAGTGGGATGCCTGGAAACACCATATATTTT,TRBV2,TRBJ1-3,-,few